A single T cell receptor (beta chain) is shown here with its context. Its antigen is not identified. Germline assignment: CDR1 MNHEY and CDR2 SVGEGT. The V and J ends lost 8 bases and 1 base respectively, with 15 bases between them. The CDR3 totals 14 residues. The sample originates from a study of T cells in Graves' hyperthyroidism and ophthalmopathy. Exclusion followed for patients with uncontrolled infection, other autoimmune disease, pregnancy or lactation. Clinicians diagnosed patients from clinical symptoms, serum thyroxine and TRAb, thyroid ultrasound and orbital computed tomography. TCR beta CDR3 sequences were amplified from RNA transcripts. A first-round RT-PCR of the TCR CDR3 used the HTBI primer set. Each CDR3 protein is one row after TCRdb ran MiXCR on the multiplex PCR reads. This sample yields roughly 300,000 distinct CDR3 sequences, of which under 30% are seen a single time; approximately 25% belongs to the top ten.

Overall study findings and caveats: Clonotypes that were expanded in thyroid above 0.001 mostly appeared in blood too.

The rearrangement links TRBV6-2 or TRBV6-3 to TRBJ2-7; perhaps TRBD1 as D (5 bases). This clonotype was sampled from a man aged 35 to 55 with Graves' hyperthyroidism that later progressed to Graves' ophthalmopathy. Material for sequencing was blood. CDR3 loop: CASGKTATSYEQYF. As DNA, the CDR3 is TGTGCCAGCGGTAAGACAGCAACTTCCTACGAGCAGTACTTC.